Listed below are T cell receptor beta chains from one sample, sequenced in a study of high-grade serous ovarian cancer treatment subgroups. Here immunoSEQ multiplex PCR was the method, and the copy in TCRdb shows in-frame clones only, minus some. The table shows nearly 15,000 clones, with 85% to 90% occurring only once. The material sequenced was tumor tissue. The receptors were gathered from a human donor with high-grade serous ovarian cancer. Both conserved end residues are part of each CDR3. The order of the fields is V gene, J gene, D gene, clone size, CDR3 DNA, CDR3 protein. D genes are given only for firm matches. Not all rows give a size; the values are once, few, many and, for expanded clones, a class.

>TRBV10-3|TRBJ2-2|TRBD1|NA
TGTGCCATCAGTCACGGACAGGGGGACACCGGGGAGCTGTTTTTT
CAISHGQGDTGELFF
>TRBV6-6|TRBJ1-4|TRBD1|NA
TGTGCCAGCAGGCCTATACAGGGGTCGAAGAATGAAAAACTGTTTTTT
CASRPIQGSKNEKLFF
>TRBV7-9|TRBJ1-1|NA|NA
TGTGCCAGCAGCCCCCCAGACAGGCAAGCGGCTTTCTTT
CASSPPDRQAAFF
>TRBV6-5|TRBJ1-6|TRBD1|few
TGTGCCAGCAGTAATGGACAGGGTAGTTCACCCCTCCACTTT
CASSNGQGSSPLHF
>TRBV11-2|TRBJ2-3|NA|NA
TGTGCCAGCAGCTGGGGTGGGGATGGTACGCAGTATTTT
CASSWGGDGTQYF
>TRBV5-3|TRBJ1-6|NA|NA
TGTGCCAGAAGCTTGCCCAGAGACTATAATTCACCCCTCCACTTT
CARSLPRDYNSPLHF
>TRBV19|TRBJ1-5|NA|NA
TGTGCCAGTCGCTCCGAGGGCGGGGGGTCTAATCAGCCCCAGCATTTT
CASRSEGGGSNQPQHF
>TRBV30|TRBJ2-7|NA|NA
TGTGCCTGTCAGACCGGGCAGTCCCCAAATGCTGTGTACTTC
CACQTGQSPNAVYF
>TRBV6-6|TRBJ1-2|NA|NA
TGTGCCAGCAGTTACCCCCCCGCAGGGTACTATGGCTACACCTTC
CASSYPPAGYYGYTF
>TRBV7-9|TRBJ2-7|NA|NA
TGTGCCAGCAGCTTAACCGGGGTTACCTACGAGCAGTACTTC
CASSLTGVTYEQYF
>TRBV9|TRBJ2-4|NA|NA
TGTGCCAGCAGCGTAGAGGAGGGGAGGCTTCAGTACTTC
CASSVEEGRLQYF
>TRBV6-5|TRBJ2-2|TRBD1|NA
TGTGCCAGCACCTTGGACAGGGGGTACGCCGGGGAGCTGTTTTTT
CASTLDRGYAGELFF
>TRBV5-4|TRBJ1-1|NA|NA
TGTGCCAGCAGCTTGGAAGCTTCTGAAGCTTTCTTT
CASSLEASEAFF
>TRBV5-4|TRBJ1-4|NA|few
TGTGCCAGCAGTACCACAGGCGCAACTAATGAAAAACTGTTTTTT
CASSTTGATNEKLFF
>TRBV2|TRBJ1-5|NA|once
TGTGCCAGCAGTGTGATAAATCAGCCCCAGCATTTT
CASSVINQPQHF
>TRBV1|TRBJ2-3|NA|NA
TGCACCTATACACAAGGGGGCTCGGGACTAGAAAGCGCGCGCGGGCGGGATACGCAGTATTTT
CTYTQGGSGLESARGRDTQYF
>TRBV7-2|TRBJ1-4|NA|NA
TGTGCCAGCACCTGGCAAGGTACAACTAATGAAAAACTGTTTTTT
CASTWQGTTNEKLFF
>TRBV10-3|TRBJ2-2|TRBD1|NA
TGTGCCATCAGTGGACAGGGGCCCGGGGAGCTGTTTTTT
CAISGQGPGELFF
>TRBV7-2|TRBJ2-6|NA|NA
TGTGCCAGCAGCTTAGGGGGGTCTGGGGCCAACGTCCTGACTTTC
CASSLGGSGANVLTF
>TRBV15|TRBJ2-1|TRBD2|once
TGTGCCACCAGCAGAGAGACAGGGGGGACTAGCGGGAACCGAGCTCCCTACAATGAGCAGTTCTTC
CATSRETGGTSGNRAPYNEQFF
>TRBV6-5|TRBJ2-3|TRBD1|NA
TGTGCCAGCAGTTACTCGACAGGGTTCGTCACAGATACGCAGTATTTT
CASSYSTGFVTDTQYF
>TRBV2|TRBJ1-5|NA|NA
TGTGCCAGCAGCGTCGACGGCTTGTATAGCAATCAGCCCCAGCATTTT
CASSVDGLYSNQPQHF
>TRBV7-9|TRBJ1-1|NA|NA
TGTGCCAGCAGCGCTAGCACAGGGTTGGCCACTGAAGCTTTCTTT
CASSASTGLATEAFF
>TRBV7-2|TRBJ2-7|TRBD2|once
TGTGCCAGCAGCCCAGGGACTAGCGTCGAGCAGTACTTC
CASSPGTSVEQYF
>TRBV4-2|TRBJ1-2|NA|NA
TGTGCCAGCAGCCAAGAGACCCGGGCCGCCCCCTCTGGCTACACCTTC
CASSQETRAAPSGYTF
>TRBV30|TRBJ2-3|TRBD2|few
TGTGCCTGGACCAGACTAGCGAGGGGGGATACGCAGTATTTT
CAWTRLARGDTQYF
>TRBV7-2|TRBJ1-5|NA|NA
TGTGCCAGCAGCAGTTATAGCAATCAGCCCCAGCATTTT
CASSSYSNQPQHF
>TRBV9|TRBJ1-1|NA|NA
TGTGCCAGCAGCGTAGGGGGGCCCCTTGGTTTAGTCACTGAAGCTTTCTTT
CASSVGGPLGLVTEAFF
>TRBV27|TRBJ2-1|NA|NA
TGTGCCAGCAGTCTACAGGGATCAAGGGCCAACAATGAGCAGTTCTTC
CASSLQGSRANNEQFF
>TRBV4-3|TRBJ1-2|TRBD1|once
TGCGCCAGCAGCCAAGAGCGACAGGGGAACTATGGCTACACCTTC
CASSQERQGNYGYTF
>TRBV28|TRBJ2-3|NA|NA
TGTGCCAGCAGTCTGACGGGTTCTACCACAGATACGCAGTATTTT
CASSLTGSTTDTQYF
>TRBV6-1|TRBJ1-2|NA|NA
TGTGCCAGCGCGGACTATGGCTACACCTTC
CASADYGYTF
>TRBV7-8|TRBJ2-5|NA|NA
TGTGCCAGCAGCTTAGGGACTCAAGAGACCCAGTACTTC
CASSLGTQETQYF